The rows below give T cell receptor beta chains drawn from one sample of a study of cytomegalovirus exposure and HLA in healthy donors. Profiled with immunoSEQ multiplex PCR; TCRdb holds only in-frame clones, not every one. The top ten hold roughly 7% of the sample, which has about 150,000 clones, around 60% seen once. The sequenced sample consisted of PBMCs. The source is a woman aged 60-75 years in good health and CMV-seropositive. CDR3s include the opening cysteine and the closing phenylalanine or tryptophan. A D gene is named only where the DNA matches it firmly. Only some rows state a clone size, as once, few, many or a class for expanded clones.

>-|-|TRBJ2-5|TRBV4-1
CASSQVASFEETQYF
TGCGCCAGCAGCCAAGTAGCTAGCTTCGAAGAGACCCAGTACTTC
>few|TRBD2|TRBJ2-1|TRBV7-2
CASSPLAASSYNEQFF
TGTGCCAGCAGCCCCCTAGCGGCGAGCTCCTACAATGAGCAGTTCTTC
>-|-|TRBJ2-5|TRBV6-5
CASSYSRRETQYF
TGTGCCAGCAGTTACTCGAGGAGGGAGACCCAGTACTTC
>once|-|TRBJ2-7|TRBV25-1
CASSEYGSGRQYF
TGTGCCAGCAGTGAATATGGGTCTGGGCGGCAGTACTTC
>-|TRBD2|TRBJ2-1|TRBV7-9
CASRRLAGSHNEQFF
TGTGCCAGCAGACGACTAGCGGGATCCCACAATGAGCAGTTCTTC
>few|TRBD2|TRBJ2-1|TRBV28
CASSSRSSGSPYEQFF
TGTGCCAGCAGCTCACGCTCTAGCGGGAGTCCGTATGAGCAGTTCTTC
>-|TRBD1|TRBJ2-3|TRBV19
CASSRQGVLLGDTQYF
TGTGCCAGTAGTAGACAGGGAGTCCTACTGGGAGATACGCAGTATTTT
>-|TRBD1|TRBJ2-7|TRBV10-3
CAIRAGTGIPYEQYF
TGTGCCATCAGAGCCGGGACAGGGATCCCCTACGAGCAGTACTTC
>-|-|TRBJ1-5|TRBV28
CASSWGGINQPQHF
TGTGCCAGCAGTTGGGGGGGGATCAATCAGCCCCAGCATTTT
>few|TRBD2|TRBJ2-3|TRBV7-9
CASSLVTGRADTQYF
TGTGCCAGCAGCTTAGTTACCGGGAGGGCAGATACGCAGTATTTT
>-|TRBD1|TRBJ2-1|TRBV13
CASSSRDRVNNEQFF
TGTGCCAGCAGCTCCCGGGACAGGGTAAATAATGAGCAGTTCTTC
>-|-|TRBJ2-7|TRBV2
CASSEGASYEQYF
TGTGCCAGCAGTGAAGGGGCAAGCTACGAGCAGTACTTC
>-|-|TRBJ2-3|TRBV19
CASRDRVASGRRTDTQYF
TGTGCCAGCCGGGACAGGGTGGCTAGCGGGAGACGGACAGATACGCAGTATTTT
>-|TRBD2|TRBJ2-5|TRBV5-1
CASEGTSGQETQYF
TGCGCCAGCGAGGGGACTAGCGGGCAAGAGACCCAGTACTTC
>few|TRBD2|TRBJ2-3|TRBV7-7
CASSLSVAGGTDTQYF
TGTGCCAGCAGCTTAAGTGTAGCGGGAGGCACAGATACGCAGTATTTT
>-|TRBD2|TRBJ2-1|TRBV28
CASSLLLAGPYNEQFF
TGTGCCAGCAGTTTATTACTAGCGGGGCCTTACAATGAGCAGTTCTTC
>-|-|TRBJ2-4|TRBV5-1
CASSWGDNKNIQYF
TGCGCCAGCAGCTGGGGCGATAACAAAAACATTCAGTACTTC